This TCR beta chain was obtained from a study of T cell responses to AZD1222 COVID-19 vaccine (dated by TCRdb to the early 2020s). Regarding the study in general: Because spike-specific TCR depth and breadth did not differ between the two schedules, AZD1222 recipients who got a second dose at roughly 4 weeks were pooled with those who got a second dose at roughly 12 weeks. Trial participants were enrolled by age into 18-55, 56-69 and 70-plus year subgroups, with roughly 160, 29 and 62 TCR-sequenced participants respectively. TCR sequencing was performed for 230 to 250 trial participants, of whom approximately 200 were given two doses of AZD1222 and around 26 were given two doses of MenACWY control vaccine. Findings and caveats that apply to the study as a whole: The whole spike protein was spanned by vaccine-associated CD4 TCRs, and dominant responses were seen in regions 160-218 and 743-854. Epitopes outside the regions mutated in the B.1.351 and B.1.1.7 variants were reportedly recognized by nearly half of the unique spike-specific TCRs. Participants were mostly white British, with more females than males. The authors suggested clonal diversity may have been underestimated. In the small 56-69-year group, the increase in depth fell short of significance, most likely because of low power. No day 14 peak-response samples were available, so repertoires were characterized only after the peak T cell response. After two AZD1222 doses, spike-specific TCR breadth and depth were significantly higher than at day 0 and than in MenACWY recipients. Only six AZD1222 recipients were SARS-CoV-2 seropositive at baseline, limiting conclusions about previously exposed vaccinees.

The sample's time point label, in plain terms: baseline before first vaccination. Samples from vaccinated people were obtained from the UK trials COV001 and COV002, which included a single-blind randomized controlled phase 2/3 trial of AZD1222 (ChAdOx1 nCoV-19) in healthy adults. For TCRbeta chain sequencing, PBMC samples were collected from trial participants at day 0 and at day 28 after the second dose. The CDR3 regions of human TCRbeta chains were analyzed by immunosequencing. Processing in the source paper ran as follows. Repertoire TCRs were checked for matches against a reference library of SARS-CoV-2-specific TCRs that had been generated using the MIRA antigen-specificity platform. Breadth was defined as the fraction of unique TCRs that were SARS-CoV-2-associated, and depth was defined as the fraction of total T cells that were SARS-CoV-2-associated. Using the MIRA data, every spike-specific TCR was mapped to the spike region that the TCR reacted to and assigned to either a CD4 or a CD8 class. Log10-transformed breadth and depth values were compared by one-way ANOVA with Sidak's multiple comparisons tests. Drawn from immuneACCESS, this table holds only the in-frame rearrangements with V and J called that TCRdb kept. Clones are partly lost; checked studies trace under half to an unresolved V gene and leave the rest unexplained. V and J calls and clone size are those listed in that table; D and trimming were worked out from the DNA. This sample is represented by about 100,000 clones; 80% to 95% of them were singletons. The top ten clonotypes cover about 1.8% of the sample.

With regard to this clone: Its antigen target is currently unknown. No much larger clonotype is one base removed from it; base qualities were not supplied.

Trimming accounts for 4 bases at V and 12 bases at J, while the number of junction bases matched to no gene is 5. Via the germline V gene (reference sequence), CDR1 is SEHNR and CDR2 FQNEAQ. CDR3 length: 12 amino acids, cysteine to phenylalanine. Only the CDR3 region is kept as DNA, spanning 36 bases read in frame from base 1. This sequence originates from an adult in good health. The sample in question was peripheral blood, obtained on day 0 of AZD1222 vaccination. The chain links TRBV7-9 with TRBJ1-4, and 7 junctional nucleotides match TRBD1. Read as DNA, the sequence is TGTGCCAGCAGCTGGACCCAGGGGGAACTGTTTTTT. This translates into CASSWTQGELFF.